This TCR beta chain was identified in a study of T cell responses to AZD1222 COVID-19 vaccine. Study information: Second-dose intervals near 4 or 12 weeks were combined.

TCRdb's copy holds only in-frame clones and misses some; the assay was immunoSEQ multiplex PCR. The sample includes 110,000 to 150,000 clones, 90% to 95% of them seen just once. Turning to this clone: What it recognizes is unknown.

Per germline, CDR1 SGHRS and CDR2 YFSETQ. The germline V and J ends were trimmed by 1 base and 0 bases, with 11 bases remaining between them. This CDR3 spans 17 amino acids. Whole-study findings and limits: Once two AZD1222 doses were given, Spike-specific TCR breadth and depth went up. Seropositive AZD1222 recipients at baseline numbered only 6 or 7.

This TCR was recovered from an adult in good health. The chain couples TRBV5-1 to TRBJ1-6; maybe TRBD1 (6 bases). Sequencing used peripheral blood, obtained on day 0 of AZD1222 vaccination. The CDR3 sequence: CASSLRAGDSYNSPLHF. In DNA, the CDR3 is TGCGCCAGCAGCTTGAGAGCAGGGGACTCCTATAATTCACCCCTCCACTTT.